This passage covers 27 T cell receptor beta chains from one sample sequenced in a study of cytomegalovirus exposure and HLA in healthy donors. Primers: 60 Vbeta forward and 13 Jbeta reverse. The assay was immunoSEQ multiplex PCR, and TCRdb's table has in-frame clones only and misses some. Among some 100,000 clones listed, 81% were seen once. The sample comprised PBMCs. Receptor source: a woman between 25 and 40 years old in good health and CMV-seronegative.

This chain links TRBV29-1 with TRBJ2-1; tentative D call: TRBD1 (6 bases). The CDR3 is 16 residues long. With 4 bases removed from V and 4 bases from J, the gap between germline ends came to 20 bases. Germline V gene data show CDR1 as SQVTM and CDR2 as ANQGSEA. In DNA, the CDR3 is TGCAGCGTTGTGGGTGGGGGTAGGGGGATTTACAATGAGCAGTTCTTC. It codes for CSVVGGGRGIYNEQFF.

This chain links TRBV18 with TRBJ2-2; D is ambiguous. The germline V gene has CDR1 KGHSH and CDR2 LQKENI. CDR3 length: 14 amino acids. The V gene lost 3 bases and the J gene lost 1 base, with 6 bases spanning the gap. As DNA, the CDR3 is TGTGCCAGCTCACCGTCCAGGAACACCGGGGAGCTGTTTTTT. Its translation is CASSPSRNTGELFF.

In its sample, this clone was seen a few times. The V call is TRBV12-5, the J call TRBJ1-1; no clear D gene. The length of the CDR3 is 14 residues. Per germline, CDR1 LGHNT and CDR2 FRNRAP. Trimming stripped 0 bases from V and 10 bases from J, with 15 bases between. CDR3 nucleotides: TGTGCTAGTGGTTTGGTCTATGAGGGAGTAGCAGCTTTCTTT. Encoded protein: CASGLVYEGVAAFF.

V usage is TRBV6-1 and J usage is TRBJ1-1, with D hard to call. Germline lookup yields CDR1 MNHNS and CDR2 SASEGT. This CDR3 contains 14 residues. Trimming cost V 2 bases and J 6 bases, with 13 bases left between them. The CDR3 reads CASSEYREAAEAFF. CDR3 sequence (DNA): TGTGCCAGCAGTGAATATAGGGAAGCGGCTGAAGCTTTCTTT.

This chain joins TRBV28 and TRBJ2-7, with D possibly TRBD2 on 6 matching bases. Germline CDR1 reads MDHEN; CDR2 reads SYDVKM. The germline V and J ends were trimmed by 8 bases and 7 bases, with 15 bases remaining between them. This CDR3 has 12 residues. CDR3 loop: CASSSGLREQYF. The CDR3 nucleotides are TGTGCCAGCTCCAGCGGGCTAAGGGAGCAGTACTTC.

The rearrangement uses TRBV30 and TRBJ1-5; perhaps TRBD1 as D (6 bases). This CDR3 is 13 amino acids long. Per germline, CDR1 GTSNPN and CDR2 SVGIG (reference sequence). Trimming took off 0 bases at V and 5 bases at J, with 8 bases between the two ends. CDR3 protein: CAWSVQGDQPQHF. DNA for the CDR3: TGTGCCTGGAGTGTACAGGGAGATCAGCCCCAGCATTTT.

The chain has TRBV21-1 and TRBJ2-4; no check of the table's D call, TRBD2, against the DNA was made. TRBV21-1 is listed as a pseudogene. This CDR3 has 17 amino acids. CDR3 nucleotide sequence: TGTGCCAGCAGCACGGGGATTTTGCGAATGGCCAAAAACATTCAGTACTTC. Translated, it gives CASSTGILRMAKNIQYF.

The J gene is TRBJ2-2, the V gene TRBV21-1; the table's D call TRBD1 went unverified against the DNA. TRBV21-1 is a pseudogene segment. CDR3 length: 18 residues. Written as DNA, the CDR3 is TGTGCCAGCAGCAGCGGGGACAGTATACTACGGGACACCGGGGAGCTGTTTTTT. Amino acids: CASSSGDSILRDTGELFF.

V gene TRBV7-3 combines with J gene TRBJ2-1, with D possibly matching TRBD2 (6 bases). Germline CDR1 is SGHTA and CDR2 is FQGTGA. The CDR3 totals 14 residues. Between the trimmed V and J ends, which lost 1 base and 10 bases, there was a span of 14 bases. CDR3: CASSLISGSNEQFF. The CDR3 bases are TGTGCCAGCAGCTTAATTTCCGGGAGTAACGAGCAGTTCTTC.

DNA for the CDR3: TGCAGCGTTGCTTTGGGGGCGTCCGGGGAGCTGTTTTTT. Protein: CSVALGASGELFF. This chain connects TRBV29-1 to TRBJ2-2; tentatively, D is TRBD1 (6 bases). Trimming took 4 bases from V and 6 from J, leaving 12 bases between them. The CDR3 consists of 13 residues. The germline V gene has CDR1 SQVTM and CDR2 ANQGSEA.

The chain links TRBV6-1 to TRBJ1-4; no reliable D call. The CDR3 loop spans 13 amino acids. The germline V gene has CDR1 MNHNS and CDR2 SASEGT. Deletions cut 4 bases from V and 6 bases from J, with 9 bases between. This CDR3 is CASSVAVDEKLFF. Here the CDR3 DNA reads TGTGCCAGCAGTGTCGCAGTTGATGAAAAACTGTTTTTT.

The chain recombines TRBV19 with TRBJ1-4; D is undetermined. This CDR3 is built from 9 residues. The germline gives CDR1 LNHDA, CDR2 SQIVND (reference sequence). V lost 7 bases and J lost 11, with 5 bases in between. The CDR3 bases are TGTGCCAGTATCGGGAAACTGTTTTTT. Translation gives CASIGKLFF.

V gene TRBV5-1 combines with J gene TRBJ2-1; TRBD2 matches 7 bases. Germline V gene data show CDR1 as SGHRS and CDR2 as YFSETQ. The trim removed 7 bases at V and 4 bases at J, leaving 5 bases unmatched. The CDR3 consists of 13 residues. The CDR3 DNA sequence: TGCGCCAGCGGGACGGGAGGATACAATGAGCAGTTCTTC. Amino acid sequence: CASGTGGYNEQFF.

The chain links TRBV30 to TRBJ1-1; 7 bases align to TRBD1. In germline, CDR1 is GTSNPN, CDR2 SVGIG (reference sequence). With V trimmed by 1 base and J by 11 bases, 7 bases remained unmatched. The CDR3 has 12 residues. As DNA, the CDR3 is TGTGCCTGGAGTGGACAGGGTGGGGGTGCTTTCTTT. This codes for CAWSGQGGGAFF.

This clone was seen only a few times. This chain links TRBV28 with TRBJ2-3; 10 bases match TRBD1. The CDR3 sequence is 16 residues long. V trimming: 4 bases; J trimming: 2 bases; junction bases outside the gene matches: 6. Germline V lookup: CDR1 MDHEN, CDR2 SYDVKM. The CDR3 DNA follows: TGTGCCAGCAGTTCATCGGGGACAGGGGACACAGATACGCAGTATTTT. This codes for CASSSSGTGDTDTQYF.

This clone was seen once. The chain combines TRBV4-3 with TRBJ1-2; 8 positions agree with TRBD1. Trimming cost V 0 bases and J 4 bases; bases outside gene matches: 16. Germline V CDR1 and CDR2: LGHNA, YSLEER. This CDR3 comprises 19 residues. As DNA, the CDR3 is TGCGCCAGCAGCCAAGATGAAGGAACAGGGGGAGCTGGTCTCTATGGCTACACCTTC. Residues: CASSQDEGTGGAGLYGYTF.

V and J are TRBV7-2 and TRBJ2-7; D uncertain. Per the germline V gene, CDR1 is SGHTA and CDR2 is FQGNSA. This CDR3 spans 11 amino acids. V lost 4 bases and J 9 bases, leaving 10 bases between the germline ends. In DNA form, the CDR3 reads TGTGCCAGCAGCTCCCGAGCTGTGCAGTACTTC. Its protein product is CASSSRAVQYF.

Regarding this clone: A read error may account for a junction end that differs from germline. The V call is TRBV7-7, the J call TRBJ2-2; possibly TRBD1 for D (7 bases). The CDR3 sequence is 15 residues long. Germline CDR1 reads SSHAT; CDR2 reads FNYEAQ (reference sequence). CDR3 loop: CASSLSAGGIGELFF. In nucleotides, the CDR3 is TGTGCTAGCAGCTTATCAGCAGGGGGGATCGGGGAGCTGTTTTTT.

This clone has more than one count but fewer than ten. V usage is TRBV6-5 and J usage is TRBJ2-2; 8 bases line up with TRBD2. CDR3 length equals 15 residues. Per germline, CDR1 MNHEY and CDR2 SVGAGI. Unmatched junction bases numbered 7, after V lost 6 bases and J lost 4 bases. CDR3: CASSTGTRGTGELFF. CDR3 in DNA: TGTGCCAGCAGCACCGGGACTAGGGGCACCGGGGAGCTGTTTTTT.

The chain uses TRBV5-1 and TRBJ2-2; D may be TRBD2 (5 bases). The CDR3 loop spans 14 amino acids. The V and J ends lost 4 bases and 6 bases respectively, with 13 bases between them. The germline V gene has CDR1 SGHRS and CDR2 YFSETQ. The CDR3 nucleotides are TGCGCCAGCAGCCCAAAGCCGGAGGCCGGGGAGCTGTTTTTT. Translation gives CASSPKPEAGELFF.

This chain uses TRBV9 with TRBJ2-3; 13 nucleotides line up with TRBD2. V lost 3 bases, J lost 1 base, and 5 bases stayed unmatched. Germline V gives CDR1 SGDLS, CDR2 YYNGEE. The CDR3 runs 17 residues. The CDR3 bases are TGTGCCAGCAGCGGACTAGCGGGAGGCCTGGGCACAGATACGCAGTATTTT. Protein sequence: CASSGLAGGLGTDTQYF. The variable domain in full, completed from reference TRBV9 and TRBJ2-3, reads DSGVTQTPKHLITATGQRVTLRCSPRSGDLSVYWYQQSLDQGLQFLIQYYNGEERAKGNILERFSAQQFPDLHSELNLSSLELGDSALYFCASSGLAGGLGTDTQYFGPGTRLTVL.

J is TRBJ2-1 and V is TRBV9, with TRBD2 matching over 10 bases. This CDR3 has 16 residues. Germline assignment: CDR1 SGDLS and CDR2 YYNGEE. After removal of 3 bases from V and 4 bases from J, the junction contained 7 bases not matched to a gene. CDR3 residues: CASSGGTSAQYNEQFF. CDR3 in DNA: TGTGCCAGCAGCGGAGGGACTAGCGCACAATACAATGAGCAGTTCTTC.

The gene calls are TRBV7-9 and TRBJ2-7, with TRBD2 identical over 9 bases. The CDR3 sequence is 14 residues long. Trimming took 4 bases from V and 6 from J; bases not matched to a gene: 7. Germline CDR1 SEHNR, CDR2 FQNEAQ (reference sequence). CDR3 nucleotide sequence: TGTGCCAGCAGCTCGAGCGGGAGGTTGGTCGAGCAGTACTTC. Translating it yields CASSSSGRLVEQYF.

The chain links TRBV9 to TRBJ2-7; D is unresolved. Germline V lookup: CDR1 SGDLS, CDR2 YYNGEE. CDR3 length equals 13 residues. V lost 7 bases and J 0 bases, leaving 11 bases between the germline ends. This CDR3 reads CASQGGSSYEQYF. CDR3 DNA: TGTGCCAGCCAAGGCGGAAGCTCCTACGAGCAGTACTTC.

The sample holds a few counts of this clone. The CDR3 loop reads CASSLGTALALSTDTQYF. CDR3 DNA sequence: TGTGCCAGCAGCTTGGGGACGGCGCTAGCCCTTAGCACAGATACGCAGTATTTT. The chain is built from TRBV5-4 and TRBJ2-3, with a possible D match to TRBD2 (5 bases). The V end lost 0 bases, the J end lost 0 bases, and 17 bases lay between the germline ends. Germline loops: CDR1 SGHNT, CDR2 YYREEE (reference sequence). The CDR3 has 18 residues. Full variable domain (rest looked up from reference TRBV5-4 and TRBJ2-3): ETGVTQSPTHLIKTRGQQVTLRCSSQSGHNTVSWYQQALGQGPQFIFQYYREEENGRGNFPPRFSGLQFPNYSSELNVNALELDDSALYLCASSLGTALALSTDTQYFGPGTRLTVL.

The rearrangement uses TRBV6-5 and TRBJ1-6; no definite D call. The V end lost 4 bases, the J end lost 9 bases, and 7 bases lay between the germline ends. Germline CDR1 MNHEY, CDR2 SVGAGI. The CDR3 runs 12 residues. This CDR3 reads CASSSRSSPLHF. CDR3 DNA sequence: TGTGCCAGCAGTTCAAGGAGTTCACCCCTCCACTTT.

The chain has TRBV28 and TRBJ2-5; D is perhaps TRBD2 (6 bases). CDR1 MDHEN and CDR2 SYDVKM come from the germline V gene. Trimming stripped 3 bases from V and 1 base from J, with 15 bases between. There are 16 residues in the CDR3. The CDR3 coding sequence is TGTGCCAGCAGTTTTGGAGCGGGCTCTTTCCAAGAGACCCAGTACTTC. It specifies CASSFGAGSFQETQYF.